The 31 T cell receptor beta chains presented below share a single source sample, sequenced in a study of early T cells in non-severe SARS-CoV-2 infection. TCRdb re-called the 5' RACE reads through MiXCR, storing one row per CDR3 protein. The repertoire holds approximately 120,000 distinct CDR3 sequences, with under 15% as singletons. The material sequenced was whole blood. These receptors all come from an adult who was a healthcare worker with PCR-confirmed SARS-CoV-2 infection or an uninfected control (not recorded which).

The J gene is TRBJ1-2, the V gene TRBV29-1, with D hard to call. CDR1 is SQVTM, CDR2 ANQGSEA, per germline. Between the trimmed V and J ends, which lost 6 bases and 6 bases, there was a span of 17 bases. The CDR3 extends over 13 amino acids. The CDR3 DNA sequence: TGCAGCGTCGCAGAGAGCGGGGAACATGGCTACACCTTC. Translating gives CSVAESGEHGYTF.

This clonotype was counted only a few times. The CDR3 loop is CASSLNGAYGEDTQYF. CDR3 coding DNA: TGCGCCAGCAGCTTGAACGGGGCCTATGGGGAAGATACGCAGTATTTT. The rearrangement joins TRBV5-1 to TRBJ2-3; D might be TRBD1 or TRBD2, each matching 5 bases. The ends were cut back, 1 base at V and 5 bases at J, with 17 bases in the middle. This CDR3 region has 16 residues. Germline values: CDR1 SGHRS, CDR2 YFSETQ.

The chain combines TRBV5-5 with TRBJ2-3; tentative D call: TRBD2 (6 bases). Per germline, CDR1 SGHKS and CDR2 YYEKEE (reference sequence). This CDR3 has 19 residues. Trimming removed 2 bases at V and 0 bases at J, with 22 bases between. CDR3 sequence reads: CASSFMFRGNIPSTDTQYF. As DNA, the CDR3 is TGTGCCAGCAGCTTTATGTTCCGGGGGAACATCCCTAGCACAGATACGCAGTATTTT. The entire variable domain, with the rest obtained from reference TRBV5-5 and TRBJ2-3, is as follows: DAGVTQSPTHLIKTRGQQVTLRCSPISGHKSVSWYQQVLGQGPQFIFQYYEKEERGRGNFPDRFSARQFPNYSSELNVNALLLGDSALYLCASSFMFRGNIPSTDTQYFGPGTRLTVL.

This clonotype was found a few times. The chain joins TRBV20-1 to TRBJ1-3, with D uncertain. This CDR3 has 11 residues. The ends were cut back, 2 bases at V and 3 bases at J, with 2 bases in the middle. Germline V gives CDR1 DFQATT, CDR2 SNEGSKA (reference sequence). In DNA, the CDR3 is TGCAGTGCTAGAAGTGGAAACACCATATATTTT. Translating it yields CSARSGNTIYF.

The V gene is TRBV12-5, the J gene TRBJ1-3; D is ambiguous. The V and J ends lost 2 bases and 3 bases respectively, with 8 bases between them. CDR3 length: 14 residues. Germline V gene lookup returns CDR1 LGHNT and CDR2 FRNRAP. For the CDR3, the DNA is TGTGCTAGTGGTTTGTTAGAAAGTGGAAACACCATATATTTT. Protein sequence: CASGLLESGNTIYF.

There are a few counts of this clonotype. V usage is TRBV28 and J usage is TRBJ2-7; possibly TRBD1 for D (6 bases). Between the trimmed V and J ends, which lost 7 bases and 3 bases, there was a span of 19 bases. Germline V gives CDR1 MDHEN, CDR2 SYDVKM. This CDR3 spans 15 amino acids. DNA for the CDR3: TGTGCCAGCAAGCCGCCGGGACAATCAGTCTACGAGCAGTACTTC. This encodes CASKPPGQSVYEQYF.

The chain has TRBV10-3 and TRBJ2-1; TRBD2 aligns across 8 bases. The CDR3 covers 14 residues. Per germline, CDR1 ENHRY and CDR2 SYGVKD. The trim removed 8 bases at V and 4 bases at J, leaving 7 bases unmatched. The CDR3, as DNA: TGTGCCATCGGGGGGAGCGGGAGTTACAATGAGCAGTTCTTC. Protein: CAIGGSGSYNEQFF.

J is TRBJ2-1 and V is TRBV7-8; 8 bases line up with TRBD2. Germline CDR1 is SGHVS and CDR2 is FQNEAQ. The CDR3 is 20 amino acids. The V gene end was trimmed by 2 bases and the J gene end by 2 bases; junction bases not matched to a gene: 17. The CDR3 loop reads CASSLRRPAGAVWTYNEQFF. CDR3 bases: TGTGCCAGCAGCTTACGTCGCCCAGCGGGGGCCGTTTGGACCTACAATGAGCAGTTCTTC.

This clonotype was detected ten times or more. The CDR3: CASSLAGTVTYNEQFF. CDR3 coding DNA: TGCGCCAGCAGCTTGGCCGGGACGGTGACCTACAATGAGCAGTTCTTC. This chain uses TRBV5-1 with TRBJ2-1; the D call may be TRBD1 or TRBD2 (5 bases each). V lost 0 bases, J lost 2 bases, and 12 bases lay in between. The CDR3 is 16 amino acids. Germline assignment: CDR1 SGHRS and CDR2 YFSETQ.

In its sample, this clonotype was seen a few times. This chain links TRBV9 with TRBJ2-1; TRBD1 aligns across 11 bases. Germline CDR1 SGDLS, CDR2 YYNGEE. The CDR3 consists of 15 residues. The V segment lost 3 bases and the J segment 8 bases; nucleotides outside the gene matches: 7. Written as DNA, the CDR3 is TGTGCCAGCAGCGCAGGGACAGGGGGTTTGGATGAGCAGTTCTTC. This encodes CASSAGTGGLDEQFF. Based on the CDR3 plus reference TRBV9 and TRBJ2-1, the full variable domain is DSGVTQTPKHLITATGQRVTLRCSPRSGDLSVYWYQQSLDQGLQFLIQYYNGEERAKGNILERFSAQQFPDLHSELNLSSLELGDSALYFCASSAGTGGLDEQFFGPGTRLTVL.

V gene TRBV9 combines with J gene TRBJ1-4, with TRBD1 matching over 10 bases. Trimming cost V 2 bases and J 6 bases; bases outside gene matches: 1. Germline values: CDR1 SGDLS, CDR2 YYNGEE. The CDR3 extends over 14 amino acids. The CDR3 sequence is CASSVTGGDEKLFF. CDR3 bases: TGTGCCAGCAGCGTGACAGGGGGCGATGAAAAACTGTTTTTT.

J is TRBJ1-1 and V is TRBV7-9; D not certain. V shed 2 bases and J shed 10 bases, with 11 bases lying between them. This CDR3 spans 12 amino acids. CDR1 is SEHNR and CDR2 is FQNEAQ in the germline V gene (reference sequence). The CDR3 sequence is CASSLLASAAFF. DNA of the CDR3: TGTGCCAGCAGCTTATTAGCATCGGCAGCTTTCTTT.

This clonotype has just a few counts. The V call is TRBV25-1, the J call TRBJ2-3, with D unclear. The CDR3 contains 14 residues. Looked up from germline, CDR1 is MGHDK and CDR2 is SYGVNS. Trimming took off 3 bases at V and 2 bases at J, with 9 bases between the two ends. The CDR3 spells CASSESRPTDTQYF. The CDR3 DNA reads TGTGCCAGCAGTGAGTCCCGCCCCACAGATACGCAGTATTTT.

The table lists this clonotype with a few counts. V usage is TRBV20-1 and J usage is TRBJ2-5; D unclear. Trimming pared 4 bases from V and 1 base from J, leaving 10 bases between. The germline CDR1 and CDR2 sequences are DFQATT and SNEGSKA (reference sequence). The length of the CDR3 is 13 residues. The DNA of the CDR3 is TGCAGTGCTAAGGTTGGGGTCCAAGAGACCCAGTACTTC. Translation gives CSAKVGVQETQYF.

The table lists this clonotype with a few counts. CDR3 amino acids: CASSLDSLSGNTIYF. In DNA form, the CDR3 reads TGCGCCAGCAGCTTGGACAGCCTCTCTGGAAACACCATATATTTT. V usage is TRBV5-1 and J usage is TRBJ1-3; D gene unclear. This CDR3 has 15 residues. Germline CDR1 is SGHRS and CDR2 is YFSETQ. The V gene lost 0 bases and the J gene lost 0 bases, with 7 bases spanning the gap.

This clonotype was seen more than once but under ten times. This chain joins TRBV6-6 and TRBJ2-1; D is undetermined. CDR1 MNHNY and CDR2 SVGAGI come from the germline V gene (reference sequence). The CDR3 is made up of 9 amino acids. V dropped 6 bases and J dropped 11 bases, with 5 bases sitting between them. The CDR3 DNA reads TGTGCCAGCAGCCCTCAGCAGTTCTTC. This codes for CASSPQQFF.

This chain links TRBV4-1 with TRBJ1-6; D is ambiguous. With 1 base removed from V and 7 bases from J, the gap between germline ends came to 8 bases. In germline, CDR1 is MGHRA, CDR2 YSYEKL. The length of the CDR3 is 14 residues. CDR3: CASSQADGNSPLHF. The CDR3, as DNA: TGCGCCAGCAGCCAAGCCGACGGCAATTCACCCCTCCACTTT.

The J gene is TRBJ2-7, the V gene TRBV16, with a tentative D call TRBD2 (5 bases). V was pared by 4 bases and J by 3 bases, with 13 bases between. This CDR3 is built from 14 residues. The germline CDR1 and CDR2 sequences are KGHSY and FQNENV. The CDR3 is CASSPRSGGYEQYF. The CDR3 DNA reads TGTGCCAGCAGCCCCCGTTCCGGAGGCTACGAGCAGTACTTC.

This clonotype has a handful of counts. The chain employs TRBV30 and TRBJ2-3; no firm D call. Germline loops: CDR1 GTSNPN, CDR2 SVGIG (reference sequence). Trimming stripped 0 bases from V and 1 base from J, with 11 bases between. The length of the CDR3 is 15 residues. The chain's CDR3 is CAWSVTARGTDTQYF. CDR3 nucleotide sequence: TGTGCCTGGAGTGTAACGGCTAGAGGCACAGATACGCAGTATTTT.

This clonotype has just a few counts. This sequence joins TRBV7-9 and TRBJ1-1; D uncertain. The CDR3 runs to 11 residues. From germline, CDR1 is SEHNR and CDR2 FQNEAQ (reference sequence). The V end was cut by 4 bases, the J end by 6 bases, with 6 bases between. In nucleotides, the CDR3 is TGTGCCAGCAGCTCTGACGCTGAAGCTTTCTTT. Translating it yields CASSSDAEAFF.

This clonotype was seen repeatedly, ten times or more. The rearrangement joins TRBV19 to TRBJ2-6; no definite D call. The ends were cut back, 7 bases at V and 0 bases at J, with 19 bases in the middle. Germline V CDR1 and CDR2: LNHDA, SQIVND (reference sequence). The CDR3 covers 18 residues. CDR3 sequence (DNA): TGTGCCAGTACTAGGTCAGCCACCCTCGACTCTGGGGCCAACGTCCTGACTTTC. It encodes CASTRSATLDSGANVLTF.

The table lists this clonotype with a few counts. The chain joins TRBV6-1 to TRBJ1-1; no clear D. This CDR3 has 15 residues. Germline V gene lookup returns CDR1 MNHNS and CDR2 SASEGT. The ends were cut back, 3 bases at V and 0 bases at J, with 11 bases in the middle. CDR3 amino acids: CASSEETTMNTEAFF. The CDR3 DNA reads as TGTGCCAGCAGTGAGGAGACAACGATGAACACTGAAGCTTTCTTT.

The chain joins TRBV10-3 to TRBJ2-7; 7 nucleotides match TRBD2. Germline CDR1 and CDR2: ENHRY and SYGVKD. The junction had 6 bases not matched to a gene; V was cut back by 8 bases and J by 2 bases. The CDR3 length is 13 residues. The CDR3 coding sequence is TGTGCCATCGGAGATCGGGGGGCCTACGAGCAGTACTTC. Its translation is CAIGDRGAYEQYF.

This clonotype was seen a few times. This chain connects TRBV7-9 to TRBJ2-2; D unclear. The germline V gene encodes CDR1 SEHNR and CDR2 FQNEAQ (reference sequence). This CDR3 is 14 amino acids long. The V and J ends lost 7 bases and 3 bases respectively, with 12 bases between them. The CDR3 DNA follows: TGTGCCAGCATCACGAGGCGTCACACCGGGGAGCTGTTTTTT. Its translation is CASITRRHTGELFF.

This clonotype was seen many times. The chain has TRBV6-5 and TRBJ1-1; tentative D call: TRBD1 (5 bases). In germline, CDR1 is MNHEY, CDR2 SVGAGI. The CDR3 sequence is 15 residues long. The V and J ends lost 0 bases and 9 bases respectively, with 17 bases between them. In DNA, the CDR3 is TGTGCCAGCAGTTACTCGGGTCACAGTTGGGACCAAGCTTTCTTT. Translated, it gives CASSYSGHSWDQAFF.

This clonotype was seen more than once but under ten times. The J gene is TRBJ1-6, the V gene TRBV20-1; tentatively, D is TRBD1 (6 bases). Trimming took 0 bases from V and 13 from J, leaving 13 bases between them. Per the germline V gene, CDR1 is DFQATT and CDR2 is SNEGSKA (reference sequence). This CDR3 has 13 amino acids. The CDR3 DNA reads as TGCAGTGCTAGAGAACAGACAGGCTCCCCCCTCCACTTT. Its protein product is CSAREQTGSPLHF.

This clonotype was detected only a few times. This chain joins TRBV27 and TRBJ2-1; D uncertain. V lost 6 bases and J lost 6, with 9 bases in between. This CDR3 spans 12 amino acids. The germline gives CDR1 MNHEY, CDR2 SMNVEV (reference sequence). The DNA for the CDR3 is TGTGCCAGCAGCTCATCGGGCAATGAGCAGTTCTTC. This gives the protein CASSSSGNEQFF.

Concerning this clonotype itself: Given a much more abundant clone one base away, this may be a read error. V is TRBV20-1 and J is TRBJ2-4; D gene ambiguous. Germline V gives CDR1 DFQATT, CDR2 SNEGSKA (reference sequence). The V and J ends lost 5 bases and 0 bases respectively, with 8 bases between them. The CDR3 extends over 13 amino acids. The CDR3, as DNA: TGCAGTGCTGAGGACGGAGCCAAAAACATTCAGTACTTC. This encodes CSAEDGAKNIQYF.

The chain has TRBV30 and TRBJ1-1; D is unresolved. Trimming removed 3 bases at V and 0 bases at J, with 11 bases between. Germline V lookup: CDR1 GTSNPN, CDR2 SVGIG (reference sequence). CDR3 length: 14 residues. This CDR3 is CAWRYDTMNTEAFF. CDR3 coding DNA: TGTGCCTGGAGATACGACACCATGAACACTGAAGCTTTCTTT.

The rearrangement links TRBV7-8 to TRBJ2-7; TRBD1 or TRBD2 may be the D gene (6 bases each). The CDR3 contains 16 residues. The germline V and J ends were trimmed by 3 bases and 4 bases, with 19 bases remaining between them. CDR1 and CDR2 (germline): SGHVS, FQNEAQ. In nucleotides, the CDR3 is TGTGCCAGCAGCTTTCAGGGGACTCCTTACAATTACGAGCAGTACTTC. This encodes CASSFQGTPYNYEQYF.

The CDR3 region is CASSEWISAEEKLFF. CDR3 DNA: TGTGCCAGCAGTGAATGGATTTCGGCGGAGGAAAAACTGTTTTTT. The chain joins TRBV2 to TRBJ1-4; no clear D gene. The V end lost 2 bases, the J end lost 8 bases, and 15 bases lay between the germline ends. Germline V gives CDR1 SNHLY, CDR2 FYNNEI. The CDR3 is made up of 15 amino acids.